Sequencing of this T cell receptor (beta chain) was carried out in a study of T cells in Graves' hyperthyroidism and ophthalmopathy. Study overall: Peripheral blood draws took place at initial diagnosis, ahead of any treatment.

The TCR beta CDR3 regions underwent amplification using RNA transcripts as the source. The primer set for the first-round RT-PCR of the TCR CDR3 was HTBI. TCRdb called the multiplex PCR reads again in MiXCR, with one record for every CDR3 protein. The profile shows 300,000 to 400,000 distinct CDR3 sequences, 20% to 25% of them singletons. Notes on this clonotype: The antigen remains undetermined.

General study points: Ophthalmopathy was model-predicted a median 6.5 months pre-onset. Researchers report that a 13 V-J model separated ophthalmopathy from stable hyperthyroidism.

The germline V and J ends were trimmed by 5 bases and 0 bases, with 6 bases remaining between them. The CDR3 loop spans 13 amino acids. The germline V gene has CDR1 SEHNR and CDR2 FQNEAQ (reference sequence). The PBMCs were taken from more than 8 ml of fresh peripheral blood. Sample: blood. This TCR derives from a woman aged 45-65 years with Graves' hyperthyroidism. The chain carries TRBV7-9 and TRBJ2-3; D ambiguous. CDR3 protein: CASSSLSTDTQYF. The CDR3 DNA reads as TGTGCCAGCAGCAGTCTCAGCACAGATACGCAGTATTTT.